This T cell receptor (beta chain) was documented in a study of long-term antiretroviral therapy in people with HIV. Study-level findings and limits: Blood dates from about 2003 to 2017, possibly under older ART regimens. Controls showed broader CDR3 length ranges than did the HIV repertoires.

With survey level as its setting, the immunoSEQ assay was v3.0. Repertoires were generated with immunoSEQ multiplex PCR, while TCRdb's copy carries only in-frame clones and drops some. This sample yields 20,000 to 25,000 clones, of which about 80% are seen a single time; 3.5% to 6% belongs to the top ten. Germline CDR1 reads MNHEY; CDR2 reads SMNVEV (reference sequence). Trimming pared 4 bases from V and 3 bases from J, leaving 12 bases between. This CDR3 is built from 14 residues. For this clone: Antigen specificity is unknown.

Sequencing was performed on unsorted PBMCs, taken 0.5 years after starting antiretroviral therapy. This clonotype originated in a man aged 18 to 29 with HIV. The gene calls are TRBV27 and TRBJ2-5; D is unresolved. The DNA of the CDR3 is TGTGCCAGCAGTTCCCCCTACATGGAAGAGACCCAGTACTTC. It encodes CASSSPYMEETQYF.